These 32 T cell receptor beta chains share one sample of origin, sequenced in a study of blood T cell repertoires in COVID-19. The method was immunoSEQ multiplex PCR; TCRdb's version includes in-frame clones alone and lacks a portion of them. The repertoire has 200,000 to 250,000 clones, roughly 88% of them found once; the top ten carry around 6%. Sequenced: peripheral blood. Source of these receptors: a woman aged 80 or over with COVID-19, enrolled during active disease.

This clone has just a few counts. This rearrangement joins TRBV6-5 to TRBJ1-4, with D perhaps TRBD1 (6 bases). The CDR3 totals 14 residues. Trimming removed 6 bases from V and 4 bases from J, with 12 bases in between. Per germline, CDR1 MNHEY and CDR2 SVGAGI. The CDR3 region is CASRQTGYNEKLFF. The CDR3 nucleotides read TGTGCCAGCAGACAAACAGGGTATAATGAAAAACTGTTTTTT.

J is TRBJ1-3 and V is TRBV10-1; D not resolved. The CDR3 runs 15 residues. Germline values: CDR1 WNHNN, CDR2 SYGVQD (reference sequence). V lost 6 bases and J lost 0, with 12 bases in between. The CDR3 DNA reads TGCGCCAGCAGCGAGGACTCATACTCTGGAAACACCATATATTTT. Residues: CASSEDSYSGNTIYF.

The CDR3 spells CASSPAGARGNEQFF. CDR3 nucleotide sequence: TGTGCCAGCAGCCCCGCGGGGGCCCGTGGGAATGAGCAGTTCTTC. The chain uses TRBV3-1 (or the pseudogene TRBV3-2) and TRBJ2-1, with D possibly matching TRBD2 (7 bases). Trimming shortened V by 4 bases and J by 7 bases, and 17 bases separated the two germline ends. Germline-derived CDR1 and CDR2 are LGHDT and YNNKEL (reference sequence). The CDR3 consists of 15 residues.

The V and J genes are TRBV7-2 and TRBJ2-7; 9 bases are shared with TRBD1. Germline assignment: CDR1 SGHTA and CDR2 FQGNSA. With V trimmed by 5 bases and J by 5 bases, 10 bases remained unmatched. The CDR3 loop spans 15 amino acids. CDR3 nucleotide sequence: TGTGCCAGCAGCCGTTCCGGGACAGGGAGTAACGAGCAGTACTTC. It codes for CASSRSGTGSNEQYF.

This clone was seen only a few times. The J gene is TRBJ2-1, the V gene TRBV3-1 (or the pseudogene TRBV3-2); D perhaps matches TRBD2 (5 bases). The V gene lost 1 base and the J gene lost 3 bases, with 7 bases spanning the gap. The CDR3 has 14 amino acids. The germline gives CDR1 LGHDT, CDR2 YNNKEL (reference sequence). The CDR3 loop reads CASSQGTFYNEQFF. For the CDR3, the DNA is TGTGCCAGCAGCCAAGGGACTTTCTACAATGAGCAGTTCTTC.

The rearrangement links TRBV6-5 to TRBJ1-1; TRBD1 matches at 9 bases. The germline V gene encodes CDR1 MNHEY and CDR2 SVGAGI. Losses at the gene ends were 11 bases for V and 2 bases for J; bases not matched to a gene: 6. The CDR3 spans 13 residues. The DNA of the CDR3 is TGTGCCGGGAGACAGGGGGTTAACACTGAAGCTTTCTTT. Translation gives CAGRQGVNTEAFF.

The chain has TRBV30 and TRBJ1-1; 7 nucleotides match TRBD1. Germline CDR1 reads GTSNPN; CDR2 reads SVGIG (reference sequence). Trimming cost V 5 bases and J 6 bases; bases outside gene matches: 12. The CDR3 consists of 14 residues. The CDR3 loop reads CAWSPLDRDPEAFF. Here the CDR3 DNA reads TGTGCCTGGTCTCCGTTAGACAGGGACCCTGAAGCTTTCTTT.

This chain links TRBV19 with TRBJ1-6; D is undetermined. Per germline, CDR1 LNHDA and CDR2 SQIVND (reference sequence). This CDR3 is built from 12 residues. V lost 0 bases to trimming and J lost 11 bases, with 5 bases between them. The CDR3 sequence: CASSIDLAPLHF. The CDR3 DNA sequence: TGTGCCAGTAGTATAGATCTTGCACCCCTCCACTTT.

The chain has TRBV19 and TRBJ1-2; 9 bases fit TRBD1. Trimming cost V 8 bases and J 4 bases; bases outside gene matches: 2. This CDR3 has 12 amino acids. CDR1 is LNHDA, CDR2 SQIVND, per germline (reference sequence). CDR3 bases: TGTGCCAGTTCGGGACAGGGCTATGGCTACACCTTC. It specifies CASSGQGYGYTF. Drawing the rest from reference TRBV19 and TRBJ1-2, the complete variable domain is DGGITQSPKYLFRKEGQNVTLSCEQNLNHDAMYWYRQDPGQGLRLIYYSQIVNDFQKGDIAEGYSVSREKKESFPLTVTSAQKNPTAFYLCASSGQGYGYTFGSGTRLTVV.

V is TRBV6-5 and J is TRBJ1-4; D may be TRBD1 (6 bases). V was shortened by 6 bases and J by 2 bases, with 13 bases between the two germline ends. Germline assignment: CDR1 MNHEY and CDR2 SVGAGI. There are 15 residues in the CDR3. Here the CDR3 reads CASSREGQTNEKLFF. CDR3 DNA sequence: TGTGCCAGCAGCCGCGAAGGACAGACTAATGAAAAACTGTTTTTT.

This sequence joins TRBV3-1 (or the pseudogene TRBV3-2) and TRBJ2-1, with D possibly matching TRBD1 (6 bases). Germline loops: CDR1 LGHDT, CDR2 YNNKEL (reference sequence). V lost 5 bases to trimming and J lost 8 bases, with 25 bases between them. The CDR3 is 17 amino acids. CDR3 region: CASSIGQGSFRDDEQFF. CDR3 in DNA: TGTGCCAGCAGCATTGGCCAGGGGTCTTTTCGTGATGATGAGCAGTTCTTC.

The J gene is TRBJ1-1, the V gene TRBV6-4, with 7 bases lining up with TRBD1. The CDR3 covers 14 residues. Unmatched junction bases numbered 3, after V lost 5 bases and J lost 0 bases. Germline V gene data show CDR1 as MRHNA and CDR2 as SNTAGT. The DNA of the CDR3 is TGTGCCAGCAGTCCGGGACAGATGAACACTGAAGCTTTCTTT. This gives the protein CASSPGQMNTEAFF.

This sequence joins TRBV7-2 and TRBJ1-1; D gene unclear. Trimming took off 2 bases at V and 5 bases at J, with 12 bases between the two ends. The germline V gene has CDR1 SGHTA and CDR2 FQGNSA. The CDR3 is made up of 14 amino acids. CDR3 residues: CASSLKRAGTEAFF. As DNA, the CDR3 is TGTGCCAGCAGCTTAAAAAGGGCGGGGACTGAAGCTTTCTTT.

The chain uses TRBV7-9 and TRBJ1-3; 9 nucleotides agree with TRBD1. The length of the CDR3 is 17 residues. Germline V gene sequence: CDR1 SEHNR, CDR2 FQNEAQ (reference sequence). With 5 bases clipped from V and 0 bases from J, the junction kept 8 bases outside the gene matches. The CDR3 sequence: CASSVPRDRVSGNTIYF. CDR3 nucleotide sequence: TGTGCCAGCAGCGTCCCCCGGGACAGGGTCTCTGGAAACACCATATATTTT.

This clone was seen only a few times. V is TRBV18 and J is TRBJ1-6, with no clear D. The CDR3 sequence is 15 residues long. Trimming removed 2 bases from V and 10 bases from J, with 15 bases in between. Germline values: CDR1 KGHSH, CDR2 LQKENI. Here the CDR3 DNA reads TGTGCCAGCTCACCAGGGGAGTCAGGAAACTCACCCCTCCACTTT. Translation gives CASSPGESGNSPLHF.

DNA of the CDR3: TGTGCCAGCTCACCCAAACCCGCAGGGGGCGGCTACACCTTC. This translates into CASSPKPAGGGYTF. This chain joins TRBV18 and TRBJ1-2, with 8 bases matching TRBD1. V lost 3 bases, J lost 8 bases, and 8 bases stayed unmatched. In germline, CDR1 is KGHSH, CDR2 LQKENI. The CDR3 totals 14 residues.

The chain is built from TRBV7-3 and TRBJ2-1, with 10 bases matching TRBD2. Germline loops: CDR1 SGHTA, CDR2 FQGTGA. This CDR3 contains 16 residues. With V trimmed by 5 bases and J by 7 bases, 11 bases remained unmatched. This chain's CDR3 is CASSQGRAGGRNEQFF. DNA for the CDR3: TGTGCCAGCAGCCAAGGGCGAGCGGGGGGGCGTAATGAGCAGTTCTTC.

V and J are TRBV30 and TRBJ1-5; the D is unclear. The germline V gene encodes CDR1 GTSNPN and CDR2 SVGIG (reference sequence). There are 13 residues in the CDR3. Trimming pared 0 bases from V and 6 bases from J, leaving 9 bases between. The CDR3 region is CAWSVGGPQPQHF. The CDR3, as DNA: TGTGCCTGGAGTGTAGGAGGGCCTCAGCCCCAGCATTTT.

The chain recombines TRBV5-4 with TRBJ2-3; a weak D match, TRBD1 (6 bases). The germline V gene has CDR1 SGHNT and CDR2 YYREEE (reference sequence). CDR3 size: 14 residues. The ends were cut back, 5 bases at V and 2 bases at J, with 12 bases in the middle. In DNA, the CDR3 is TGTGCCAGCAGTCCTGACAGGAACACAGATACGCAGTATTTT. Translated, it gives CASSPDRNTDTQYF.

The chain joins TRBV20-1 to TRBJ2-5, with D unclear. In germline, CDR1 is DFQATT, CDR2 SNEGSKA (reference sequence). The CDR3 contains 11 residues. V was cut by 4 bases and J by 5 bases, with 8 bases left in between. CDR3: CSANTGETQYF. The CDR3 DNA sequence: TGCAGTGCTAATACCGGTGAGACCCAGTACTTC.

The V and J genes are TRBV28 and TRBJ2-7; maybe TRBD1 (6 bases). Germline loops: CDR1 MDHEN, CDR2 SYDVKM. The length of the CDR3 is 12 residues. Deletions cut 4 bases from V and 6 bases from J, with 10 bases between. In DNA form, the CDR3 reads TGTGCCAGCAGTTCGGCCAGGGGCGAGCAGTACTTC. The encoded protein is CASSSARGEQYF. The whole variable domain, filled in from reference TRBV28 and TRBJ2-7, reads DVKVTQSSRYLVKRTGEKVFLECVQDMDHENMFWYRQDPGLGLRLIYFSYDVKMKEKGDIPEGYSVSREKKERFSLILESASTNQTSMYLCASSSARGEQYFGPGTRLTVT.

The chain employs TRBV5-1 and TRBJ2-1, with D possibly TRBD1 on 5 matching bases. The length of the CDR3 is 15 residues. Germline V lookup: CDR1 SGHRS, CDR2 YFSETQ. V lost 6 bases, J lost 0 bases, and 13 bases lay in between. CDR3 coding DNA: TGCGCCAGCACCACCAGGGTACTCTCCTACAATGAGCAGTTCTTC. It codes for CASTTRVLSYNEQFF.

This clone was detected only a few times. The chain joins TRBV7-9 to TRBJ2-7; D may be TRBD1 (6 bases). This CDR3 has 12 residues. CDR1 and CDR2 from the germline V gene are SEHNR and FQNEAQ (reference sequence). V was pared by 5 bases and J by 5 bases, with 10 bases between. CDR3 nucleotides: TGTGCCAGCAGCCGCAGACAGGACGAGCAGTACGTC. Its protein is CASSRRQDEQYV.

The gene calls are TRBV10-3 and TRBJ2-3; 12 positions agree with TRBD2. The germline gives CDR1 ENHRY, CDR2 SYGVKD. The CDR3 has 17 amino acids. The J segment lost 4 bases and the V segment lost 3 bases, leaving 8 bases of the junction unmatched. CDR3: CAISESSGGAMADTQYF. CDR3 nucleotides: TGTGCCATCAGTGAATCTAGCGGGGGGGCCATGGCAGATACGCAGTATTTT.

The chain employs TRBV19 and TRBJ1-2, with 7 positions matching TRBD1. V dropped 3 bases and J dropped 7; count of bases not matched to a gene: 5. The CDR3 contains 13 residues. In germline, CDR1 is LNHDA, CDR2 SQIVND (reference sequence). For the CDR3, the DNA is TGTGCCAGTAGTATCGACAGGGTCAGTGGCTACACCTTC. It yields the protein CASSIDRVSGYTF. Based on the CDR3 plus reference TRBV19 and TRBJ1-2, the full variable domain is DGGITQSPKYLFRKEGQNVTLSCEQNLNHDAMYWYRQDPGQGLRLIYYSQIVNDFQKGDIAEGYSVSREKKESFPLTVTSAQKNPTAFYLCASSIDRVSGYTFGSGTRLTVV.

The rearrangement joins TRBV6-5 to TRBJ1-1; a weak D match, TRBD1 (6 bases). CDR3 length equals 14 residues. Germline CDR1 and CDR2: MNHEY and SVGAGI. V was trimmed by 6 bases and J by 1 base, leaving 12 bases between them. The CDR3 DNA follows: TGTGCCAGCAGATTATGGGACACGAACACTGAAGCTTTCTTT. It is translated as CASRLWDTNTEAFF.

DNA for the CDR3: TGCGCCAGCAGCTTTGGTGGTAGCGGGGGTTCAGATACGCAGTATTTT. It yields the protein CASSFGGSGGSDTQYF. This chain uses TRBV5-1 with TRBJ2-3, with 9 nucleotides matching TRBD2. Germline trimming cut 2 bases from V and 4 bases from J; bases unmatched to any gene: 8. The CDR3 is 16 amino acids. Per the germline V gene, CDR1 is SGHRS and CDR2 is YFSETQ.

The gene calls are TRBV28 and TRBJ1-1; D is perhaps TRBD1 (5 bases). The CDR3 is 15 amino acids. Germline loops: CDR1 MDHEN, CDR2 SYDVKM. V lost 5 bases and J lost 3, with 16 bases in between. CDR3 nucleotides: TGTGCCAGCAGTGGTCCCGGGACTAGGGACACTGAAGCTTTCTTT. Translated: CASSGPGTRDTEAFF. The whole variable domain, filled in from reference TRBV28 and TRBJ1-1, reads DVKVTQSSRYLVKRTGEKVFLECVQDMDHENMFWYRQDPGLGLRLIYFSYDVKMKEKGDIPEGYSVSREKKERFSLILESASTNQTSMYLCASSGPGTRDTEAFFGQGTRLTVV.

Note on this clone: Its ends do not fully match the called genes, so a read error is possible. This sequence joins TRBV7-2 and TRBJ2-7, with D perhaps matching TRBD2 (6 bases). The CDR3 covers 14 residues. CDR1 and CDR2 (germline): SGHTA, FQGNSA. This CDR3 is CASPLVAGPSEQYF. Written as DNA, the CDR3 is TGTGCCAGTCCCTTGGTGGCAGGCCCTAGCGAGCAGTACTTT. The variable domain in full, completed from reference TRBV7-2 and TRBJ2-7, reads GAGVSQSPSNKVTEKGKDVELRCDPISGHTALYWYRQSLGQGLEFLIYFQGNSAPDKSGLPSDRFSAERTGGSVSTLTIQRTQQEDSAVYLCASPLVAGPSEQYFGPGTRLTVT.

This clone is a singleton in its sample. The CDR3 sequence: CASSQDLLVSGPGNEKLFF. In nucleotides, the CDR3 is TGTGCCAGCAGCCAAGACCTCCTAGTCTCAGGGCCCGGTAATGAAAAACTGTTTTTT. V usage is TRBV3-1 (or the pseudogene TRBV3-2) and J usage is TRBJ1-4; tentatively, D is TRBD1 (5 bases). The CDR3 is 19 amino acids. The germline CDR1 and CDR2 sequences are LGHDT and YNNKEL (reference sequence). V was shortened by 0 bases and J by 4 bases, with 21 bases between the two germline ends.

The chain joins TRBV10-3 to TRBJ2-5; D may be TRBD2 (6 bases). CDR1 is ENHRY, CDR2 SYGVKD, per germline. The germline V and J ends were trimmed by 10 bases and 5 bases, with 11 bases remaining between them. This CDR3 is built from 11 residues. This CDR3 is CATRGSETQYF. The CDR3 coding sequence is TGTGCCACCCGGGGGTCGGAGACCCAGTACTTC.

The V gene is TRBV15, the J gene TRBJ2-7, with 9 bases identical to TRBD1. Losses at the gene ends were 1 base for V and 5 bases for J; bases not matched to a gene: 6. CDR1 and CDR2 from the germline V gene are LNHNV and YYDKDF (reference sequence). This CDR3 comprises 15 residues. The CDR3 loop reads CATSRGGQGQNEQYF. As DNA, the CDR3 is TGTGCCACCAGCAGAGGGGGACAGGGACAAAACGAGCAGTACTTC.